A selection of T cell receptor beta chains follows, all from one sample in a study of OX40 agonist ivuxolimab in advanced cancers. Using immunoSEQ multiplex PCR, the repertoire was profiled, and TCRdb retains in-frame clones only, with some absent. This table holds approximately 45,000 clones, roughly four fifths found once. Here the sequenced sample was CD4+ or CD8+ T cells sorted from blood, taken in a trial of the OX40 agonist ivuxolimab. The receptors were sampled from an adult with an advanced solid tumor such as melanoma, head and neck, liver or kidney cancer. Each CDR3 is given with its conserved first and last residue. Fields, in order: V gene, CDR3 protein.

TRBV5-4	CASSLVLGSRAKNIQYF
TRBV7-3	CASSLTGTNEKLFF
TRBV18	CASSPSVGVTNTEAFF
TRBV5-4	CASSFDSGNTGELFF
TRBV6-1	CASSKTYQPQHF
TRBV11-1	CASSLRTGGLHRTGELFF
TRBV10-2	CASSPYHGDGTEAFF
TRBV21-1	CASSTEQYF
TRBV5-4	CASSSATSVSTDTQYF
TRBV30	CASNSGTRRYTF
TRBV7-8	CASSLKGARGVGYNEQFF
TRBV11-2	CASSLESGRNTIYF
TRBV12-5	CASGFKETQYF
TRBV29-1	CSARQGGNEKLFF
TRBV19	CASSIGRGNTEAFF
TRBV5-4	CASSLPGTGVWEQYF
TRBV7-8	CASSSDRVRTSPLHF
TRBV2	CASMRLAGPYEQYF
TRBV7-2	CASSSLQGVPYGYTF
TRBV19	CASSTTDTQYF
TRBV9	CASSLYSNQPQHF
TRBV6-6	CASRWTGTDEQYF
TRBV21-1	CASSDGIQYF
TRBV5-4	CASTIPGVGYTF
TRBV11-3	CASSGTYQETQYF
TRBV6-6	CASSYPSGKEGETQYF
TRBV9	CASSVSTREYNSPLHF
TRBV5-4	CASSKPKKGNNEQFF
TRBV27	CASSLTAIRPQHF
TRBV28	CASRQGWEGYTF